One and the same sample provided the 3 T cell receptor beta chains below, sequenced in a study of blood T cell repertoires in COVID-19. Clones were sequenced by immunoSEQ multiplex PCR, and TCRdb holds only the in-frame ones, with some missing. The sample shows approximately 27,000 clones, approximately 80% of them seen only once. Material for sequencing was peripheral blood. The receptors come from a human donor in a cohort sampled during active COVID-19.

The J gene is TRBJ1-3, the V gene TRBV9, with TRBD1 as a possible D gene (5 bases). Germline CDR1 is SGDLS and CDR2 is YYNGEE. This CDR3 spans 15 amino acids. Trimming removed 4 bases from V and 1 base from J, with 12 bases in between. CDR3 bases: TGTGCCAGCAGCATCGACAGTTATTCTGGAAACACCATATATTTT. Translation: CASSIDSYSGNTIYF. Variable domain in full (rest from reference TRBV9 and TRBJ1-3): DSGVTQTPKHLITATGQRVTLRCSPRSGDLSVYWYQQSLDQGLQFLIQYYNGEERAKGNILERFSAQQFPDLHSELNLSSLELGDSALYFCASSIDSYSGNTIYFGEGSWLTVV.

This clone was seen once. The V gene is TRBV7-2, the J gene TRBJ2-7; possible D gene TRBD2, 5 bases. Trimming cost V 1 base and J 13 bases, with 14 bases left between them. This CDR3 spans 12 amino acids. CDR1 and CDR2 from the germline V gene are SGHTA and FQGNSA. The CDR3 protein is CASSLDLGAVYF. DNA of the CDR3: TGTGCCAGCAGCTTAGATTTGGGAGCGGTTTACTTC.

This clone was counted a single time. The chain links TRBV5-4 to TRBJ2-3; no definite D call. CDR1 is SGHNT, CDR2 YYREEE, per germline (reference sequence). Trimming shortened V by 2 bases and J by 1 base, and 11 bases separated the two germline ends. CDR3 length: 15 residues. The CDR3 here is CASSLAGDGTDTQYF. The CDR3 DNA reads TGTGCCAGCAGCTTAGCTGGAGATGGCACAGATACGCAGTATTTT. Full variable domain (missing parts from reference TRBV5-4 and TRBJ2-3): ETGVTQSPTHLIKTRGQQVTLRCSSQSGHNTVSWYQQALGQGPQFIFQYYREEENGRGNFPPRFSGLQFPNYSSELNVNALELDDSALYLCASSLAGDGTDTQYFGPGTRLTVL.